The 10 T cell receptor beta chains below were found in one sample sequenced in a study of blood T cell repertoires in COVID-19. Sequenced by immunoSEQ multiplex PCR; TCRdb stores in-frame clones only, minus some. The repertoire holds roughly 250,000 clones, with 80% to 95% as singletons. The sequenced sample was PBMCs or T cells enriched from blood (not recorded which). Receptors were obtained from a young woman who had recovered from COVID-19.

V and J are TRBV4-3 and TRBJ2-3; unclear D gene. In germline, CDR1 is LGHNA, CDR2 YSLEER. V was shortened by 2 bases and J by 0 bases, with 9 bases between the two germline ends. The CDR3 loop spans 15 amino acids. CDR3: CASSQLEASTDTQYF. CDR3 sequence (DNA): TGCGCCAGCAGCCAACTCGAGGCTAGCACAGATACGCAGTATTTT.

This clone was seen a handful of times. The chain joins TRBV4-1 to TRBJ2-1; 7 bases are a match to TRBD1. The V gene's germline CDR1 is MGHRA and CDR2 YSYEKL. The CDR3 has 16 residues. The ends lost 0 bases at V and 2 bases at J; junction bases unmatched: 4. The CDR3 DNA follows: TGCGCCAGCAGCCAAGAAGGTGGGACAGCCTACAATGAGCAGTTCTTC. Its protein is CASSQEGGTAYNEQFF.

The rearrangement links TRBV19 to TRBJ1-1; TRBD1 agrees at 8 bases. The CDR3 is made up of 12 amino acids. Germline V gives CDR1 LNHDA, CDR2 SQIVND (reference sequence). With 10 bases clipped from V and 4 bases from J, the junction kept 5 bases outside the gene matches. The CDR3 DNA reads TGTGCCATACAGGGGGTTCGCACTGAAGCTTTCTTT. This codes for CAIQGVRTEAFF.

The genes are TRBV2 and TRBJ1-3; D ambiguous. The CDR3 has 12 residues. With 7 bases removed from V and 0 bases from J, the gap between germline ends came to 4 bases. The germline CDR1 and CDR2 sequences are SNHLY and FYNNEI. In DNA, the CDR3 is TGTGCCAGCAAGAGCTCTGGAAACACCATATATTTT. Translating it yields CASKSSGNTIYF.

The rearrangement joins TRBV28 to TRBJ2-1; 7 nucleotides align to TRBD2. Germline CDR1 reads MDHEN; CDR2 reads SYDVKM. The trim removed 5 bases at V and 4 bases at J, leaving 8 bases unmatched. This CDR3 comprises 15 residues. The CDR3, as DNA: TGTGCCAGCAGTATGACTAGCCTCGTGTACAATGAGCAGTTCTTC. It encodes CASSMTSLVYNEQFF.

DNA of the CDR3: TGTGCCACCAGCAGAGATGGCGGACAGGCGTCGAACACTGAAGCTTTCTTT. Translation: CATSRDGGQASNTEAFF. The chain combines TRBV15 with TRBJ1-1, with 7 bases aligning to TRBD1. CDR3 length: 17 amino acids. V lost 0 bases to trimming and J lost 1 base; unmatched junction nucleotides: 8. The V gene's germline CDR1 is LNHNV and CDR2 YYDKDF (reference sequence).

This chain joins TRBV5-1 and TRBJ2-5; 10 nucleotides align to TRBD1. After removal of 4 bases from V and 4 bases from J, the junction contained 7 bases not matched to a gene. This CDR3 contains 15 residues. The germline V gene has CDR1 SGHRS and CDR2 YFSETQ. In DNA form, the CDR3 reads TGCGCCAGCAGCGTGACAGGGGGCGGCGGAGAGACCCAGTACTTC. This encodes CASSVTGGGGETQYF.

V gene TRBV11-2 combines with J gene TRBJ1-2, with a possible D match to TRBD1 (6 bases). The CDR3 loop spans 15 amino acids. CDR1 is SGHAT and CDR2 is FQNNGV in the germline V gene. V was trimmed by 5 bases and J by 4 bases, leaving 17 bases between them. CDR3 amino acids: CASSPGWGGAYGYTF. The CDR3 DNA is TGTGCCAGCAGCCCCGGATGGGGGGGGGCCTATGGCTACACCTTC.

This chain uses TRBV6-6 with TRBJ1-1; D uncertain. Looked up from germline, CDR1 is MNHNY and CDR2 is SVGAGI (reference sequence). The CDR3 is 14 residues long. V gave up 5 bases and J gave up 5 bases, with 15 bases separating them. DNA of the CDR3: TGTGCCAGCAGTATTTCTCGGGTCTCTACTGAAGCTTTCTTT. Residues: CASSISRVSTEAFF.

The rearrangement uses TRBV5-4 and TRBJ2-3, with 10 bases fitting TRBD2. The CDR3 runs 15 residues. The J segment lost 3 bases and the V segment lost 3 bases, leaving 4 bases of the junction unmatched. Germline CDR1 reads SGHNT; CDR2 reads YYREEE (reference sequence). The CDR3, as DNA: TGTGCCAGCAGCTCCCAGCGGGGGGGGACAGATACGCAGTATTTT. As protein: CASSSQRGGTDTQYF.